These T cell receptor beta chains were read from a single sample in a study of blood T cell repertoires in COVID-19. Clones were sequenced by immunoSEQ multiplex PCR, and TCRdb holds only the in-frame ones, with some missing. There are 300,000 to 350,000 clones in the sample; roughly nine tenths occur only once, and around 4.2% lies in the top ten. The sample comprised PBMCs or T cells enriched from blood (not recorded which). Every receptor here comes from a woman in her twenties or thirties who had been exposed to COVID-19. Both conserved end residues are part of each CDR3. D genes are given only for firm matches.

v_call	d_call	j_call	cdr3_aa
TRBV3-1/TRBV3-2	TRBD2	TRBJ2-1	CASSQVTGIAGYNEQFF
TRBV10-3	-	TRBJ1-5	CAISETENQPQHF
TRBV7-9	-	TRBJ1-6	CASSLAGAANSPLHF
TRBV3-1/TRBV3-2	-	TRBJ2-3	CASSRDRNTDTQYF
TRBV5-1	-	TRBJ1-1	CASTSTGPTEAFF
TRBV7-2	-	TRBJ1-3	CASSPKRGYSGNTIYF
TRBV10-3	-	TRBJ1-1	CAITRDLNTEAFF
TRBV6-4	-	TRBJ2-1	CASSARQTHYNEQFF
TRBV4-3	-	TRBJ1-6	CASSQETGRNSPLHF
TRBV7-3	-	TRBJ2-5	CASSLRGGQGETQYF
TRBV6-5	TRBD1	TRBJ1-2	CASSNRGLVYGYTF
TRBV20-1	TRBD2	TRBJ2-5	CSASGGGETQYF
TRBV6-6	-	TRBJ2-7	CASSYQGGWEQYF
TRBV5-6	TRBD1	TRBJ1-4	CASSLQGVINEKLFF
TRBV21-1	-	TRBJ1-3	CASSKEPRDRGWNTIYF
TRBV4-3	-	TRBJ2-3	CASSQDKVAGTQYF
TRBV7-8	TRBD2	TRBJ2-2	CASSLVGSGGYTGELFF
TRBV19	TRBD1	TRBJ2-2	CASSTLVGTGTPGELFF
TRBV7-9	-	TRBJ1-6	CASSLGGVSPLHF
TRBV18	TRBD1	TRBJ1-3	CASSITDRAGNTIYF
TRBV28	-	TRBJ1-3	CASSWGGRNTIYF
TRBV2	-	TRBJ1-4	CASMSGKLFF
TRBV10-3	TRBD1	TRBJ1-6	CAISEQGAVYNSPLHF
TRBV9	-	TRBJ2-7	CASSVSASAPYEQYF
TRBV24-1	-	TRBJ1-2	CATSDPSNYGYTF
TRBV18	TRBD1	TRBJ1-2	CASSPGTANNYGYTF
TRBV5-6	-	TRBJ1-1	CASSLFGEGTEAFF
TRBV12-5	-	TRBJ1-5	CASGTGFNQPQHF
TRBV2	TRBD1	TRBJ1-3	CASRGQSSGNTIYF
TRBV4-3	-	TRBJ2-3	CASGEGVIAQYF
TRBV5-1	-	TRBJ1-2	CASSSSGGVGYGYTF
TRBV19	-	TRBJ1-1	CASTPRGWTEAFF
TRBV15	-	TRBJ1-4	CATSRGRQVSLQETTNEKLFF
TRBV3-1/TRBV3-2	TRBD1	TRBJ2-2	CASSHRGSTGELFF
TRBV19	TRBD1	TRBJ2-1	CASRPQGAPQFF
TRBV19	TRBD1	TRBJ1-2	CASSPGTGGAYGYTF
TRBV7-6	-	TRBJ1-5	CASSLEDNGNQPQHF
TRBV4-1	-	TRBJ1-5	CASSQHVSGGNQPQHF
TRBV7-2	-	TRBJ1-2	CASSFSGRRAPNYGYTF
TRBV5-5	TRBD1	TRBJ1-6	CASSPGQGAKIHSPLHF
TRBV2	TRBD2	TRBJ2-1	CASSDGLAANEQFF
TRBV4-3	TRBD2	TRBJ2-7	CASSPSGGLSYEQYF
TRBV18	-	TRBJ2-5	CASSAGSQETQYF
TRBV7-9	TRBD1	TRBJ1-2	CASSLTGLQGLLYGYTF
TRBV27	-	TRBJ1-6	CASSPSSYNSPLHF
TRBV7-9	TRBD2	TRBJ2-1	CASSPWGGGGRNEQFF
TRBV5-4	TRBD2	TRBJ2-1	CASSSPGLAGTREQFF
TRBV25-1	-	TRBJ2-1	CASSQLNNEQFF
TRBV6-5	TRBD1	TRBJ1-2	CASSFRDRAPYGYTF
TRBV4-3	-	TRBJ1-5	CASSSDRNHQPQHF